This T cell receptor (beta chain) was identified during a study of OX40 agonist ivuxolimab in advanced cancers. At the level of the study: Every patient in dose escalation had hepatocellular carcinoma, melanoma, renal cell or head and neck cancer. Study-wide points: Clones of CD4+ and CD8+ blood T cells grew by week 6 at doses of 0.1 to 3.0 mg/kg.

Patients with a history of autoimmune disease or on systemic immunosuppression were excluded. V was pared by 4 bases and J by 3 bases, with 14 bases between. CDR3 size: 16 residues. CDR1 and CDR2 (germline): SGHRS, YFSETQ. Only in-frame clones appear in the TCRdb table, and some are missing; sequencing was by immunoSEQ multiplex PCR. The sample shows about 63,000 clones, roughly nine tenths of them seen only once. This clone showed up just once. Its antigen remains unidentified. The rearrangement links TRBV5-1 to TRBJ2-6, with D possibly TRBD2 on 6 matching bases. This material consisted of CD4+ or CD8+ T cells sorted from blood, taken in a trial of the OX40 agonist ivuxolimab. This TCR came from an adult with an advanced solid tumor such as melanoma, head and neck, liver or kidney cancer. The CDR3 region is CASSPRRANGANVLTF. Here the CDR3 DNA reads TGCGCCAGCAGCCCCCGGAGGGCCAATGGGGCCAACGTCCTGACTTTC.